This T cell receptor (beta chain) stems from a study of T-cell reconstitution after alpha-beta-depleted transplantation in children. The V and J ends lost 7 bases and 5 bases respectively, with 17 bases between them. The length of the CDR3 is 13 residues. Germline V CDR1 and CDR2: GTSNPN, SVGIG (reference sequence). The library targeted TCRbeta and was prepared with unique molecular identifiers. TCRdb independently ran MiXCR on the PCR reads; one entry per CDR3 protein. The sample gives about half a million distinct CDR3 sequences, around 12% of which show up once; under 7% is in the top ten. The TCR comes from a human donor who donated a stem cell graft to a child with combined immunodeficiency. This chain links TRBV30 with TRBJ1-2; D is perhaps TRBD1 (6 bases). Sequencing was performed on PBMCs from the stem cell graft donor, taken from the stem cell graft. CDR3 in amino acids: CAFRQEIGYGYTF. CDR3 sequence (DNA): TGTGCCTTTCGACAGGAGATTGGGTATGGCTACACCTTC.